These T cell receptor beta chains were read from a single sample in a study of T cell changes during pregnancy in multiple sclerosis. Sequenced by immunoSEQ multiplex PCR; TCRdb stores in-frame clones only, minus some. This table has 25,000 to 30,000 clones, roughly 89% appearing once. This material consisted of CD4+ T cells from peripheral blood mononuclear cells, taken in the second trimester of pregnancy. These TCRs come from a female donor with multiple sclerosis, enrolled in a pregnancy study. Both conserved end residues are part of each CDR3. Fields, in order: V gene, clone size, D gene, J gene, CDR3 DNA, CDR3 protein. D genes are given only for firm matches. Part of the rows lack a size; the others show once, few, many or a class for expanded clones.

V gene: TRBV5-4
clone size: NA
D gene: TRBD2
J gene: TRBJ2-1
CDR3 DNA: TGTGCCAGCAGCTTGCCCCTAGCGGGCTCCTACAATGAGCAGTTCTTC
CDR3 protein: CASSLPLAGSYNEQFF

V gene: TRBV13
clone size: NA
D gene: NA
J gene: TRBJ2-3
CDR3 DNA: TGTGCCAGCAGCCTATGGGGGCAGGCCACAGATACGCAGTATTTT
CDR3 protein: CASSLWGQATDTQYF

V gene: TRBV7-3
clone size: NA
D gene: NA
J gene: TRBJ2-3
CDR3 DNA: TGTGCCAGCAGCTTAAGGCCCAGGGGAGATACGCAGTATTTT
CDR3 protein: CASSLRPRGDTQYF

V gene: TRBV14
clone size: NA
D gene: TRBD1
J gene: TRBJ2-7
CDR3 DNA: TGTGCCAGCAGCCAAGACTCACCGACGAGGACAGGGGTTTTAGGCGAGCAGTACTTC
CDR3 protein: CASSQDSPTRTGVLGEQYF

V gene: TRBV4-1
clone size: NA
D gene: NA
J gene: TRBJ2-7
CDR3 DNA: TGCGCCAGCAGCCAGAGCTCCTACGAGCAGTACTTC
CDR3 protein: CASSQSSYEQYF

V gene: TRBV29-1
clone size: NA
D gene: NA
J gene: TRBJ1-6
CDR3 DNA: TGCAGCGTTGGGAACAGCTATAATTCACCCCTCCACTTT
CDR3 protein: CSVGNSYNSPLHF

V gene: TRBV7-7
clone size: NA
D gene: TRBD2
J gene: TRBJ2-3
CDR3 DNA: TGTGCTAGCAGCTTAGGGAGCGGGGGCACAGATACGCAGTATTTT
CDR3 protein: CASSLGSGGTDTQYF

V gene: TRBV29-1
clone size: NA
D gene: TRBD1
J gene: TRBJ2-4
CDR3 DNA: TGCAGCGTTGAGGGACAGGGGGTCAAAAACATTCAGTACTTC
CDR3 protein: CSVEGQGVKNIQYF

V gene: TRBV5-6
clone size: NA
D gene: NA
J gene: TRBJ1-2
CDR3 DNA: TGTGCCAGCAGCTTGGCCCCGACAGGTTATGGCTACACCTTC
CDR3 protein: CASSLAPTGYGYTF

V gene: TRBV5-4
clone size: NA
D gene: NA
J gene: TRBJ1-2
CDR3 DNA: TGTGCCAGCAGCGCACGGGAGGTCGGCTACACCTTC
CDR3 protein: CASSAREVGYTF

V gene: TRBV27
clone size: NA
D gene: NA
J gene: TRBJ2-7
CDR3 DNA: TGTGCCAGCAGACCCTACATAAATGGACAGCAAGCCTACGAGCAGTACTTC
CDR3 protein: CASRPYINGQQAYEQYF

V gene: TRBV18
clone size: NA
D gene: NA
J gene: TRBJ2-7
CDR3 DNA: TGTGCCAGCTCACCGGGACTGATTACCTACGAGCAGTACTTC
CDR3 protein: CASSPGLITYEQYF

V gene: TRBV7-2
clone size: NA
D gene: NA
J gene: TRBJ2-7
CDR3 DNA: TGTGCCAGCAGCCCGACTGCCGGTTACGAGCAGTACTTC
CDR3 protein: CASSPTAGYEQYF

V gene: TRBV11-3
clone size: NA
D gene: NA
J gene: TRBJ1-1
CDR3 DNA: TGTGCCAGCAGCTTAGATCTAATTTCCGGGACAGAAGCTTTCTTT
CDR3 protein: CASSLDLISGTEAFF

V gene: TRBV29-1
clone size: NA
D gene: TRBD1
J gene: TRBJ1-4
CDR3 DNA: TGCAGCGTCGATCTCCCGGGACAGGGGCGAGAAAAACTGTTTTTT
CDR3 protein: CSVDLPGQGREKLFF

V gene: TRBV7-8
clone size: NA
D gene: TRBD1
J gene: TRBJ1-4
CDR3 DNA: TGTGCCAGCAGCTTAATAGGGACAGGGGTTGTCATCGGTGAAAAACTGTTTTTT
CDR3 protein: CASSLIGTGVVIGEKLFF

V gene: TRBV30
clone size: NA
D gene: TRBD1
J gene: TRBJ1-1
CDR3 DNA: TGTGCCTGGAGCCCCGGACAGGGCGCTAGGGCTTTCTTT
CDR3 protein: CAWSPGQGARAFF

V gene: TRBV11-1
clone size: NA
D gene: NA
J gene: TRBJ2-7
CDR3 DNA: TGTGCCAGCAGCTTATACGCAGGGTCCCTGACCTACGAGCAGTACTTC
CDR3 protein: CASSLYAGSLTYEQYF

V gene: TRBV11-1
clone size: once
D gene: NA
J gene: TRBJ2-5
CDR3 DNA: TGTGCCAGCAGCTTATTCACAGTACAGGATGGGACCCAGTACTTC
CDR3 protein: CASSLFTVQDGTQYF

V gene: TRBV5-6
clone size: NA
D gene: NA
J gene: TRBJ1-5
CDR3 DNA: TGTGCCAGCAGCCTCTTGGCGGGTGGTGTCGGGCAGCCCCAGCATTTT
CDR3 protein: CASSLLAGGVGQPQHF

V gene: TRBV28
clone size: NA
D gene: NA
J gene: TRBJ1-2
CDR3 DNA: TGTGCCAGCAGTCCCCTAGGGGATGGAACCTATGGCTACACCTTC
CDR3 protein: CASSPLGDGTYGYTF

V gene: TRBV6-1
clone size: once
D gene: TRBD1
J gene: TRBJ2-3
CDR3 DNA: TGTGCCAGCATTCGGGACAGGGGCACAGATACGCAGTATTTT
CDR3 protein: CASIRDRGTDTQYF

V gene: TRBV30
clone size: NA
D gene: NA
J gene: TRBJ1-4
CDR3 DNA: TGTGCCTGGAGTTGGGGGGGAGAACTGTTTTTT
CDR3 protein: CAWSWGGELFF

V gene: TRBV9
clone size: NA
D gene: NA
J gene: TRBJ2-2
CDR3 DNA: TGTGCCAGCAGCGTAGCACAGTACACCGGGGAGCTGTTTTTT
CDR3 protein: CASSVAQYTGELFF

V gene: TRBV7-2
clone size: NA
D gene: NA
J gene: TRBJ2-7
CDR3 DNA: TGTGCCAGCAGCCTCGTCGGGGCCTACGAGCAGTACTTC
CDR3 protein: CASSLVGAYEQYF

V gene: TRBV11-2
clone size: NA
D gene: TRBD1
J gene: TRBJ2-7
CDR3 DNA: TGTGCCAGCAGGGAGACAGGGAATCTGTACGAGCAGTACTTC
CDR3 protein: CASRETGNLYEQYF

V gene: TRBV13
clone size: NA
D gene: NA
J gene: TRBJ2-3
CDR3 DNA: TGTGCCAGCAGCCCCGGACTGGCCGATACGCAGTATTTT
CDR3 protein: CASSPGLADTQYF

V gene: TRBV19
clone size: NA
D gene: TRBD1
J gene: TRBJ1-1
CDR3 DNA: TGTGCCAGTATGTGGACAGGAGAGACTGAAGCTTTCTTT
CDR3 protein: CASMWTGETEAFF

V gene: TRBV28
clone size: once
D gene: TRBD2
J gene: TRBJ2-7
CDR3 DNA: TGTGCCAGCAGAGGGACGGGGGGACCCACCTACGAGCAGTACTTC
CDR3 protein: CASRGTGGPTYEQYF

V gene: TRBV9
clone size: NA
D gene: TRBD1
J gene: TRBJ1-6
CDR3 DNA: TGTGCCAGCAGCGTCGGACAGGGGGATTCACCCCTCCACTTT
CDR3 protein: CASSVGQGDSPLHF

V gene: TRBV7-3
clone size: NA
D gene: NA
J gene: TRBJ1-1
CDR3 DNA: TGTGCCAGCAGCTTAACCGATCGGGGAGGGGAGAGGACTGAAGCTTTCTTT
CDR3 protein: CASSLTDRGGERTEAFF

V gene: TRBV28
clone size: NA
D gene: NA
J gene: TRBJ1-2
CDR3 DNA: TGTGCCAGCAGTTTGAGGGGGGGCGTCTATGGCTACACCTTC
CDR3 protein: CASSLRGGVYGYTF

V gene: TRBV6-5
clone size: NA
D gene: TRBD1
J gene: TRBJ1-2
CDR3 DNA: TGTGCCAGCAGTTACTCGAGACAGGGGGTCTCTGGCTACACCTTC
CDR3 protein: CASSYSRQGVSGYTF

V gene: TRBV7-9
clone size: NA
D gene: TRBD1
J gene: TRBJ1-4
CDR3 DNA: TGTGCCAGCAGCTTAGGTACCCAAAGCGCGGGACAGTTAAAACTGTTTTTT
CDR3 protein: CASSLGTQSAGQLKLFF

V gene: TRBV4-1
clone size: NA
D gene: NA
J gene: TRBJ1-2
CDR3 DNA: TGCGCCAGCAAGGAGGAACGGCGAGCTAACTATGGCTACACCTTC
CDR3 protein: CASKEERRANYGYTF

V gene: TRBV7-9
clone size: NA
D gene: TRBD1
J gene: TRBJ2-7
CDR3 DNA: TGTGCCAGCAGCAACCGGGACAGCATCTACGAGCAGTACTTC
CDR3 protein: CASSNRDSIYEQYF

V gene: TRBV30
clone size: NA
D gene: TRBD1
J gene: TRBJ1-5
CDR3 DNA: TGTGCCTGGAACCGGGACAGTCAGCCCCAGCATTTT
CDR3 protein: CAWNRDSQPQHF

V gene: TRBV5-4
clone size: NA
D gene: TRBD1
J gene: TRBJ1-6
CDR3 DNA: TGTGCCAGCAGTCGGGGACAGGGGAGCTCCTATAATTCACCCCTCCACTTT
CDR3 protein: CASSRGQGSSYNSPLHF

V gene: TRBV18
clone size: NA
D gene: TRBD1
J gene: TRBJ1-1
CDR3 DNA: TGTGCCAGCTCACCGCGAAAAGCCGGGACAGGCCACACTGAAGCTTTCTTT
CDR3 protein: CASSPRKAGTGHTEAFF

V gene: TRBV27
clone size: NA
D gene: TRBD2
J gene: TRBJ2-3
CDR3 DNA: TGTGCCAGCAGTTCCTGGGGACTAGCGGGGGGGCCTGATACGCAGTATTTT
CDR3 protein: CASSSWGLAGGPDTQYF

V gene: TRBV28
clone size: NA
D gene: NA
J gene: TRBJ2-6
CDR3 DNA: TGTGCCAGCAGTCTACAGGGATCCGGGGCCAACGTCCTGACTTTC
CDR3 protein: CASSLQGSGANVLTF

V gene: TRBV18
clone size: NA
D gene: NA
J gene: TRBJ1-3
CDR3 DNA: TGTGCCAGCTCACCACCGACAGGAGACTCTGGAAACACCATATATTTT
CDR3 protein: CASSPPTGDSGNTIYF

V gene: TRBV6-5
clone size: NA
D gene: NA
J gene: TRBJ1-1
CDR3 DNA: TGTGCCAGCACCCCGGCAGGGCGGAACACTGAAGCTTTCTTT
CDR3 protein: CASTPAGRNTEAFF

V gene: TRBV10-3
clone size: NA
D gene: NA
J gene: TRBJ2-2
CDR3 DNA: TGTGCCATCAGTGAGTCGATGATAGCGAACACCGGGGAGCTGTTTTTT
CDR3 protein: CAISESMIANTGELFF

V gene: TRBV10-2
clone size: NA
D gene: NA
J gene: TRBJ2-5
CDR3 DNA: TGCGCCAGCAGTGTTCATCACAGGGCGCAAGGGGAGACCCAGTACTTC
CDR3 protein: CASSVHHRAQGETQYF

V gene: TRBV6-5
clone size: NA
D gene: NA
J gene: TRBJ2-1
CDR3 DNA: TGTGCCAGCAGCCGCCTCGGCGGGCCCTACAATGAGCAGTTCTTC
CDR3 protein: CASSRLGGPYNEQFF

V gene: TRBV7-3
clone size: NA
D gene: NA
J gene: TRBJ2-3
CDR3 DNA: TGTGCCAGCAGCCCCAACACAGATACGCAGTATTTT
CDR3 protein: CASSPNTDTQYF

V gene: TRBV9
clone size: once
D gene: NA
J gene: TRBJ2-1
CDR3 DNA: TGTGCCAGCAGTGAATCCCGGGGTTATGAGCAGTTCTTC
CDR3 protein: CASSESRGYEQFF

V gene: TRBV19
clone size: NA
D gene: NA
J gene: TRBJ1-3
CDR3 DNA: TGTGCCAGCAGAGGCGGACAGCGCGGCTCTGGAAACACCATATATTTT
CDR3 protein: CASRGGQRGSGNTIYF

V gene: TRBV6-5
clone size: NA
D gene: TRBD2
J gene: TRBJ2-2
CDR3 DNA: TGTGCCAGCAGAACGGGGGGAAGGGACGGGGAGCTGTTTTTT
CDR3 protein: CASRTGGRDGELFF

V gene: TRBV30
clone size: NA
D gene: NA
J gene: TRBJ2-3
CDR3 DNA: TGTGCCTGGGACAGTGGGACAGATACGCAGTATTTT
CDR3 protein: CAWDSGTDTQYF

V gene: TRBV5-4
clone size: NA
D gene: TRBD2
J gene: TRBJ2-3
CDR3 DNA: TGTGCCAGCAGCTTGTGGGGGGGAGCGGATACGCAGTATTTT
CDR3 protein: CASSLWGGADTQYF

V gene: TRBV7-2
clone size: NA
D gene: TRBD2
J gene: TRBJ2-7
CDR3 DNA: TGTGCCAGCAGCTTAGTTAGCGGGGCTAGGGAGCAGTACTTC
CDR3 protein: CASSLVSGAREQYF

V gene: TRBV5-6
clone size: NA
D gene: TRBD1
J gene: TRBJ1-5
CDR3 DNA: TGTGCCAGCAGCGCCCGGGTGGACAGGGCCTTGGGCAATCAGCCCCAGCATTTT
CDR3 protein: CASSARVDRALGNQPQHF

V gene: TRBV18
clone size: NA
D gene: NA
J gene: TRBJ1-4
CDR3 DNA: TGTGCCAGCTCACCCAGGGCAACTAATGAAAAACTGTTTTTT
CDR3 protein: CASSPRATNEKLFF

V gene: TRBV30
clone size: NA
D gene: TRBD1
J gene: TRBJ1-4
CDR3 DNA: TGTGCCTGGAGTGGTATAGGGACAGTAGGCGAAAAACTGTTTTTT
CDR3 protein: CAWSGIGTVGEKLFF

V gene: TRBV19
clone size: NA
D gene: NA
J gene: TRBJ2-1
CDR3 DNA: TGTGCCAGTAATAGTAACAGTTACAATGAGCAGTTCTTC
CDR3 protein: CASNSNSYNEQFF

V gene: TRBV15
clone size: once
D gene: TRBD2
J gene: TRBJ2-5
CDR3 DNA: TGTGCCACCGGGCATCGGGGGGGCGAAGAGACCCAGTACTTC
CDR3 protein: CATGHRGGEETQYF

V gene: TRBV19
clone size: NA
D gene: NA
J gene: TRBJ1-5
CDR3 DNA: TGTGCCAGTAGTATTTTCGGGGTTCAGCCCCAGCATTTT
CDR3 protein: CASSIFGVQPQHF